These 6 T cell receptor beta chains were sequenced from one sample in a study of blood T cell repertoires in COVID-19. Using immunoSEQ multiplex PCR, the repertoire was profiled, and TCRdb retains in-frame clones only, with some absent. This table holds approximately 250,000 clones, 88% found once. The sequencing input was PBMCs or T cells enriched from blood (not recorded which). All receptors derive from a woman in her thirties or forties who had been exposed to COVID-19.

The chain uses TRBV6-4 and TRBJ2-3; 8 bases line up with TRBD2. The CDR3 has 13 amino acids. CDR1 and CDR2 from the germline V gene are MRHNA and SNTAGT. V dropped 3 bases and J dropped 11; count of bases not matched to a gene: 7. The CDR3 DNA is TGTGCCAGCAGTGATTCGGCCGGGAGGGTGCAGTATTTT. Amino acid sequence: CASSDSAGRVQYF.

CDR3 coding DNA: TGTGCCAGCAGTTACGGGCAGGGGCGCATGAACACTGAAGCTTTCTTT. Translation: CASSYGQGRMNTEAFF. The gene calls are TRBV6-2 or TRBV6-3 and TRBJ1-1; D possibly corresponds to TRBD1 (6 bases). CDR1 is MNHEY and CDR2 is SVGEGT in the germline V gene. The CDR3 length is 16 residues. V was pared by 2 bases and J by 0 bases, with 13 bases between.

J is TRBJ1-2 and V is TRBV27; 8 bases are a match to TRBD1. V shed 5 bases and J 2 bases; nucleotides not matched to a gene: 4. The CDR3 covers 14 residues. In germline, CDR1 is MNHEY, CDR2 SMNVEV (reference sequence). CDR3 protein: CASSKTGANYGYTF. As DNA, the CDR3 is TGTGCCAGCAGTAAGACAGGGGCGAACTATGGCTACACCTTC.

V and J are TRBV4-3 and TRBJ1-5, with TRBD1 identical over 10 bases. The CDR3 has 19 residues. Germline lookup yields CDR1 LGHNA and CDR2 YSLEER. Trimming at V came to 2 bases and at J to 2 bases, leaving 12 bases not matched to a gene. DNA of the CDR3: TGCGCCAGCAGCCAATCGGACAGGGGGAGATATGAGGGCAATCAGCCCCAGCATTTT. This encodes CASSQSDRGRYEGNQPQHF.

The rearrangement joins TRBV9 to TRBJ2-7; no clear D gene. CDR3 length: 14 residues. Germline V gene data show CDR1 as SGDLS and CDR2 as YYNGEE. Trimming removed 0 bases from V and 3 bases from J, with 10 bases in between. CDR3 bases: TGTGCCAGCAGCGTAGGGCTAGTTGGCTACGAGCAGTACTTC. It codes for CASSVGLVGYEQYF.

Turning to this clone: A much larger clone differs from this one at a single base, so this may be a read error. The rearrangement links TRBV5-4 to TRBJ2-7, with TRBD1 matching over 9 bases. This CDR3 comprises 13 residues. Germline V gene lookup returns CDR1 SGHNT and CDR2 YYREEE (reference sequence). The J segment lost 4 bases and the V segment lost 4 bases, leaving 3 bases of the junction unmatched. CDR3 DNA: TGTGCCAGCAGCCTGGACAGGGGTTACGAGCAGTACTTC. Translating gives CASSLDRGYEQYF.